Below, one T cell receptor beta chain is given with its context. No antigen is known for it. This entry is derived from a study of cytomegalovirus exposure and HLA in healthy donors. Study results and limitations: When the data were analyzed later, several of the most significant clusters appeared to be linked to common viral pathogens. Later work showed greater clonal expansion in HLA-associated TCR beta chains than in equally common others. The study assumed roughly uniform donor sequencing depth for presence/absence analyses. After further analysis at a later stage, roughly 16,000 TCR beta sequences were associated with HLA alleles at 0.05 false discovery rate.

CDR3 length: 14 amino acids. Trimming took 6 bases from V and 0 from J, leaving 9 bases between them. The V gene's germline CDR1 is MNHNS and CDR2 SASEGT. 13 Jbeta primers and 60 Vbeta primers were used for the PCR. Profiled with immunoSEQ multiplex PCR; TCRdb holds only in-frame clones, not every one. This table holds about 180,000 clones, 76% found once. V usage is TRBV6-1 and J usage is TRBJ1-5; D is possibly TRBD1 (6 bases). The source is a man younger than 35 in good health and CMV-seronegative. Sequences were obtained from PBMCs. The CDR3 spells CASSGQNSNQPQHF. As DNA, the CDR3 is TGTGCCAGCAGCGGACAGAATAGCAATCAGCCCCAGCATTTT.